These 27 T cell receptor beta chains share one sample of origin, sequenced in a study of beta chain features in type 1 diabetes. Findings and caveats of the study: TCRB CDR3 length was moderately but significantly reduced in all four CD4+ subsets of Type 1 diabetes patients.

Antigens of these TCRs are unknown. The isolated RNA, all of it, was reverse transcribed, so expressed TCRB transcripts were what got sequenced. The protocol was immunoSEQ multiplex PCR, while the TCRdb copy is restricted to in-frame clones and leaves out a portion. Counted here are approximately 280,000 clones, around 16% occurring once; the ten biggest clones make up around 0.015%. The sequenced material came from naive CD4+ T cells from blood. These TCRs come from a man aged 18 to 35 with type 1 diabetes.

The rearrangement uses TRBV15 and TRBJ2-7, with 8 bases lining up with TRBD1. Germline CDR1 and CDR2: LNHNV and YYDKDF (reference sequence). This CDR3 spans 16 amino acids. J lost 5 bases, V lost 2 bases, and 11 bases had no gene match. CDR3 in DNA: TGTGCCACCAGCAGACCCACTGCGACAGGGGACAACGAGCAGTACTTC. Translated: CATSRPTATGDNEQYF.

The J gene is TRBJ1-1, the V gene TRBV19; TRBD1 might be the D (6 bases). CDR3 length: 16 amino acids. V was clipped by 5 bases and J by 0 bases, with 16 bases between them. Germline CDR1 LNHDA, CDR2 SQIVND (reference sequence). CDR3 in DNA: TGTGCCAGTAGTCTACGGGGACAAACCATGAACACTGAAGCTTTCTTT. It yields the protein CASSLRGQTMNTEAFF. Full variable domain (remainder filled in from reference TRBV19 and TRBJ1-1): DGGITQSPKYLFRKEGQNVTLSCEQNLNHDAMYWYRQDPGQGLRLIYYSQIVNDFQKGDIAEGYSVSREKKESFPLTVTSAQKNPTAFYLCASSLRGQTMNTEAFFGQGTRLTVV.

This clone was recorded a few times. The genes are TRBV18 and TRBJ2-7; a weak D match, TRBD1 (7 bases). Between the trimmed V and J ends, which lost 0 bases and 5 bases, there was a span of 11 bases. From germline, CDR1 is KGHSH and CDR2 LQKENI. This CDR3 comprises 14 residues. Here the CDR3 reads CASSPPRDRNEQYF. The CDR3 region has the DNA TGTGCCAGCTCACCACCGCGGGACAGAAACGAGCAGTACTTC.

The chain uses TRBV10-3 and TRBJ2-5; 9 bases align to TRBD2. J lost 3 bases, V lost 7 bases, and 6 bases had no gene match. The CDR3 is made up of 14 amino acids. CDR1 is ENHRY, CDR2 SYGVKD, per germline. Here the CDR3 reads CAIKAGGPKETQYF. The DNA for the CDR3 is TGTGCCATCAAGGCGGGGGGGCCAAAAGAGACCCAGTACTTC.

This clone has just a few counts. Within the sample, other DNA sequences also encode this same CDR3. This rearrangement joins TRBV28 to TRBJ2-3; D is perhaps TRBD1 (5 bases). Trimming cost V 2 bases and J 3 bases, with 6 bases left between them. CDR3 length: 13 amino acids. The V gene's germline CDR1 is MDHEN and CDR2 SYDVKM. The CDR3 nucleotides read TGTGCCAGCAGTTTACAGGGAACAGATACGCAGTATTTT. Translating it yields CASSLQGTDTQYF.

This sequence joins TRBV28 and TRBJ2-1; TRBD2 matches at 8 bases. The V segment lost 5 bases and the J segment 7 bases; nucleotides outside the gene matches: 10. This CDR3 is built from 15 residues. CDR1 is MDHEN and CDR2 is SYDVKM in the germline V gene. The CDR3: CASSLRSGGLNEQFF. CDR3 nucleotides: TGTGCCAGCAGTCTGCGGAGCGGGGGCCTGAATGAGCAGTTCTTC.

A few counts support this clone. The chain joins TRBV30 to TRBJ2-1, with D perhaps TRBD2 (6 bases). In germline, CDR1 is GTSNPN, CDR2 SVGIG (reference sequence). Trimming removed 0 bases from V and 5 bases from J, with 14 bases in between. This CDR3 comprises 15 residues. The CDR3 here is CAWSVQGRRDNEQFF. For the CDR3, the DNA is TGTGCCTGGAGTGTACAAGGGAGGAGGGACAATGAGCAGTTCTTC.

This clone was counted between two and nine times. The V call is TRBV5-6, the J call TRBJ1-5; D is possibly TRBD1 (5 bases). V gave up 2 bases and J gave up 11 bases, with 20 bases separating them. CDR1 and CDR2 (germline): SGHDT, YYEEEE. The CDR3 consists of 15 residues. CDR3 region: CASSFGTRAPRAQHF. The CDR3 DNA is TGTGCCAGCAGCTTTGGCACCCGCGCCCCCAGGGCCCAGCATTTT.

This chain uses TRBV10-3 with TRBJ2-7; D is uncertain. The CDR3 is 12 residues long. Trimming took off 5 bases at V and 1 base at J, with 6 bases between the two ends. Germline values: CDR1 ENHRY, CDR2 SYGVKD. In DNA form, the CDR3 reads TGTGCCATCAGTACTGATTCCTACGAGCAGTACTTC. Residues: CAISTDSYEQYF.

The chain has TRBV7-2 and TRBJ2-1; D may be TRBD2 (5 bases). Germline values: CDR1 SGHTA, CDR2 FQGNSA. V dropped 3 bases and J dropped 7 bases, with 13 bases sitting between them. This CDR3 is built from 14 residues. As DNA, the CDR3 is TGTGCCAGCAGCTTGTCTAGCTTCAGGAATGAGCAGTTCTTC. The encoded protein is CASSLSSFRNEQFF.

This clone was seen a few times. Other DNA sequences in this specimen translate into the identical CDR3. The chain uses TRBV7-2 and TRBJ2-7; TRBD1 might be the D (6 bases). Germline V gives CDR1 SGHTA, CDR2 FQGNSA. V was shortened by 1 base and J by 4 bases, with 11 bases between the two germline ends. The CDR3 has 14 residues. CDR3 residues: CASSLVQGSYEQYF. The CDR3 nucleotides are TGTGCCAGCAGCTTAGTACAGGGTTCTTACGAGCAGTACTTC.

The V call is TRBV7-9, the J call TRBJ1-1; TRBD1 aligns across 7 bases. Germline CDR1 and CDR2: SEHNR and FQNEAQ (reference sequence). The J segment lost 0 bases and the V segment lost 5 bases, leaving 6 bases of the junction unmatched. The CDR3 is 15 residues long. CDR3 nucleotide sequence: TGTGCCAGCAGCGTCCGACAGGGTATGAACACTGAAGCTTTCTTT. Its protein is CASSVRQGMNTEAFF.

This sequence joins TRBV27 and TRBJ2-2; D is ambiguous. Germline CDR1 reads MNHEY; CDR2 reads SMNVEV (reference sequence). V gave up 5 bases and J gave up 4 bases, with 14 bases separating them. The CDR3 sequence is 15 residues long. CDR3 in amino acids: CASSHMAVGTGELFF. Written as DNA, the CDR3 is TGTGCCAGCAGTCATATGGCGGTCGGCACCGGGGAGCTGTTTTTT.

This rearrangement joins TRBV29-1 to TRBJ1-1; D remains ambiguous. Trimming removed 1 base at V and 0 bases at J, with 9 bases between. Germline CDR1 is SQVTM and CDR2 is ANQGSEA. The CDR3 length is 14 residues. CDR3 coding DNA: TGCAGCGTTGAAGCATTGCTAATGAACACTGAAGCTTTCTTT. Encoded protein: CSVEALLMNTEAFF.

This clone came up a few times. This chain uses TRBV9 with TRBJ2-7, with 7 positions matching TRBD1. CDR3 length: 15 residues. Germline V gene lookup returns CDR1 SGDLS and CDR2 YYNGEE. V shed 4 bases, J shed 1 base, and the junction held 8 bases outside the gene matches. Written as DNA, the CDR3 is TGTGCCAGCAGCATGGGACAGACGCAGTCCTACGAGCAGTACTTC. Translated, it gives CASSMGQTQSYEQYF.

V is TRBV7-9 and J is TRBJ2-1, with a tentative D call TRBD2 (6 bases). The germline CDR1 and CDR2 sequences are SEHNR and FQNEAQ (reference sequence). Trimming took off 5 bases at V and 2 bases at J, with 16 bases between the two ends. The CDR3 is 16 residues long. In DNA form, the CDR3 reads TGTGCCAGCAGCCCCCTCGGGGGAGTCCCCTACAATGAGCAGTTCTTC. Protein product: CASSPLGGVPYNEQFF.

There are a few counts of this clone. The rearrangement uses TRBV11-3 and TRBJ2-7; the D gene is possibly TRBD2 (6 bases). Germline V gene data show CDR1 as SGHNT and CDR2 as YENEEA. This CDR3 is built from 15 residues. Trimming shortened V by 6 bases and J by 0 bases, and 15 bases separated the two germline ends. CDR3 in DNA: TGTGCCAGCAGTCGGGGGACGGTCTACTCCTACGAGCAGTACTTC. Its translation: CASSRGTVYSYEQYF.

In this sample, this clone turned up a few times. This chain uses TRBV18 with TRBJ2-7, with 7 bases that match TRBD1. CDR1 is KGHSH, CDR2 LQKENI, per germline. The CDR3 spans 15 residues. V trimming: 6 bases; J trimming: 2 bases; junction bases outside the gene matches: 10. The CDR3 loop is CASSRQGLNPYEQYF. The CDR3 DNA reads TGTGCCAGCTCGCGACAGGGTTTGAACCCCTACGAGCAGTACTTC.

This clone was observed a handful of times. V usage is TRBV28 and J usage is TRBJ2-7; D possibly corresponds to TRBD1 (5 bases). Germline V CDR1 and CDR2: MDHEN, SYDVKM. CDR3 length: 14 amino acids. V gave up 5 bases and J gave up 2 bases, with 13 bases separating them. The CDR3 region is CASSTTTVPYEQYF. For the CDR3, the DNA is TGTGCCAGCAGTACGACGACAGTACCCTACGAGCAGTACTTC.

This clone occurred a few times. This chain uses TRBV18 with TRBJ1-4; D remains ambiguous. Germline-derived CDR1 and CDR2 are KGHSH and LQKENI. This CDR3 region has 14 residues. V was clipped by 4 bases and J by 8 bases, with 14 bases between them. CDR3 residues: CASSREVVNEKLFF. The CDR3 DNA follows: TGTGCCAGCTCACGGGAGGTCGTAAACGAAAAACTGTTTTTT.

V is TRBV11-2 and J is TRBJ1-2, with D uncertain. CDR3 length: 15 residues. The germline V gene encodes CDR1 SGHAT and CDR2 FQNNGV. Trimming took 5 bases from V and 3 from J, leaving 16 bases between them. The CDR3 bases are TGTGCCAGCAGCCCCTTAGGTTCCCGGGACTATGGCTACACCTTC. It encodes CASSPLGSRDYGYTF.

This chain joins TRBV29-1 and TRBJ1-3, with D perhaps matching TRBD1 (5 bases). The V gene lost 6 bases and the J gene lost 3 bases, with 12 bases spanning the gap. The germline gives CDR1 SQVTM, CDR2 ANQGSEA. The CDR3 loop spans 13 amino acids. The DNA of the CDR3 is TGCAGCGTAGGCGGGACTGTTGGAAACACCATATATTTT. Translating it yields CSVGGTVGNTIYF. Full variable domain (remainder filled in from reference TRBV29-1 and TRBJ1-3): SAVISQKPSRDICQRGTSLTIQCQVDSQVTMMFWYRQQPGQSLTLIATANQGSEATYESGFVIDKFPISRPNLTFSTLTVSNMSPEDSSIYLCSVGGTVGNTIYFGEGSWLTVV.

This clone was observed a few times. V is TRBV23-1 and J is TRBJ2-5; D uncertain. TRBV23-1 counts as an open reading frame of uncertain function. V shed 2 bases and J shed 5 bases, with 6 bases lying between them. CDR3 length equals 12 residues. CDR3 sequence (DNA): TGCGCCAGCAGTCAAGAGTGGGAGACCCAGTACTTC. This codes for CASSQEWETQYF.

This clone was observed a few times. The rearrangement uses TRBV5-1 and TRBJ1-4; D ambiguous. CDR1 is SGHRS and CDR2 is YFSETQ in the germline V gene. The germline V and J ends were trimmed by 4 bases and 0 bases, with 7 bases remaining between them. This CDR3 is built from 14 residues. The CDR3 here is CASSPTTTNEKLFF. The CDR3 nucleotides are TGCGCCAGCAGCCCGACAACAACTAATGAAAAACTGTTTTTT.

This clone was picked up a small number of times. The CDR3 spells CASSQAPPTGGTTEAFF. For the CDR3, the DNA is TGCGCCAGCAGCCAAGCCCCGCCGACAGGGGGGACCACTGAAGCTTTCTTT. The chain recombines TRBV4-3 with TRBJ1-1, with 9 bases matching TRBD1. Germline assignment: CDR1 LGHNA and CDR2 YSLEER. The CDR3 is 17 residues long. V shed 1 base and J 4 bases; nucleotides not matched to a gene: 10.

This clone appeared a few times. This chain uses TRBV27 with TRBJ2-5; no clear D. V was trimmed by 8 bases and J by 5 bases, leaving 21 bases between them. Germline V gene data show CDR1 as MNHEY and CDR2 as SMNVEV (reference sequence). CDR3 length equals 15 residues. CDR3 sequence reads: CASQETVALRETQYF. The CDR3 bases are TGTGCCAGCCAAGAGACCGTGGCCCTCAGGGAGACCCAGTACTTC.

The rearrangement joins TRBV18 to TRBJ2-5; D might be TRBD2 (6 bases). This CDR3 has 13 amino acids. The germline V gene encodes CDR1 KGHSH and CDR2 LQKENI. V was trimmed by 3 bases and J by 5 bases, leaving 10 bases between them. As DNA, the CDR3 is TGTGCCAGCTCACCTCGGGACTTTGAGACCCAGTACTTC. This codes for CASSPRDFETQYF.